This TCR beta chain was sequenced in a study of T cells in Graves' hyperthyroidism and ophthalmopathy. This clonotype was observed many times. Its antigen remains unknown. Amplified TCR beta CDR3 regions derived from RNA transcripts. A first-round RT-PCR of the TCR CDR3 used the HTBI primer set. Each CDR3 protein is one row after TCRdb ran MiXCR on the multiplex PCR reads. The sample lists roughly 500,000 distinct CDR3 sequences, 35% to 55% occurring once. Researchers barred patients who had uncontrolled infection, other autoimmune disease, pregnancy or lactation. Study-wide results and caveats: The majority of expanded thyroid clonotypes above 0.001 also appeared in blood. The model foresaw ophthalmopathy a median roughly 6 months prior to onset.

CDR1 and CDR2 (germline): DFQATT, SNEGSKA (reference sequence). V was cut by 4 bases and J by 2 bases, with 14 bases left in between. This CDR3 region has 14 residues. Material for sequencing was peripheral blood or thyroid tissue (not recorded which). This TCR derives from an adult woman with Graves' disease, either hyperthyroidism or ophthalmopathy (not recorded which). V is TRBV20-1 and J is TRBJ1-1, with D perhaps TRBD1 (6 bases). CDR3 coding DNA: TGCAGTGCTAATGGTGACAGGCCAAACACTGAAGCTTTCTTT. Translating it yields CSANGDRPNTEAFF.